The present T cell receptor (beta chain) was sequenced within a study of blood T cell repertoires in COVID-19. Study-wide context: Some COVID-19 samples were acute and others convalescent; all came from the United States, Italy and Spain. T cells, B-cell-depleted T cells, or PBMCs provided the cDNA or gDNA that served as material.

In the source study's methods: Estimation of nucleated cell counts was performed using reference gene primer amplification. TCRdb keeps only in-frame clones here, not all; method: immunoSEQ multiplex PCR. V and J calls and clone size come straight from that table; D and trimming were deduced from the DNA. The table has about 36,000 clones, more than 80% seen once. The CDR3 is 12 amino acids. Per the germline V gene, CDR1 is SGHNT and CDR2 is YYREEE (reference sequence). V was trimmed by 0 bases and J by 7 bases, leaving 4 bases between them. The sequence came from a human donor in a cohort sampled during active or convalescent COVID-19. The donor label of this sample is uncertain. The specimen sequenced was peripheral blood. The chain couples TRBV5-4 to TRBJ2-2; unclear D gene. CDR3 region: CASSLDGGELFF. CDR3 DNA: TGTGCCAGCAGCTTGGACGGCGGGGAGCTGTTTTTT.